These 4 T cell receptor beta chains were all obtained from the same sample, sequenced in a study of molecular identifiers for immune sequencing clone quantification. TCRdb reanalysed the PCR reads using MiXCR and keeps one entry per CDR3 protein. The sample lists nearly 650,000 distinct CDR3 sequences; over 25% were seen once. What was sequenced was naive CD8+ T cells from blood, with Jurkat cell RNA spiked in. Subset noted: FACS-sorted CD8+CD4-CCR7+CD45RA+ naive T cells. Every receptor here comes from a human donor in good health. Some libraries in this study had Jurkat cell RNA spiked in.

Remarks on this clonotype: An end of the junction differs from the germline gene, which may be a read error. The V gene is TRBV9, the J gene TRBJ2-7; 10 bases are shared with TRBD2. The CDR3 runs 15 residues. From germline, CDR1 is SGDLS and CDR2 YYNGEE. CDR3 loop: CASRVGSSGGSEQYF. The CDR3 bases are TGTGCCAGCCGCGTAGGAAGTAGCGGGGGGAGCGAGCAGTACTTC.

This clonotype has more than one count but fewer than ten. The rearrangement joins TRBV19 to TRBJ2-1; D may be TRBD1 (5 bases). CDR1 is LNHDA, CDR2 SQIVND, per germline (reference sequence). V lost 9 bases and J lost 7, with 16 bases in between. The CDR3 is 13 residues long. CDR3 coding DNA: TGTGCCAGCACCATCGACAGTTGGAATGAGCAGTTCTTC. This translates into CASTIDSWNEQFF.

This clonotype was recorded many times. V usage is TRBV7-9 and J usage is TRBJ2-3; 11 positions agree with TRBD2. Germline CDR1 is SEHNR and CDR2 is FQNEAQ (reference sequence). The CDR3 loop spans 15 amino acids. The ends lost 1 base at V and 4 bases at J; junction bases unmatched: 1. The CDR3 nucleotides are TGTGCCAGCAGCTTAGAACTAGCGGGAGCAGATACGCAGTATTTT. The encoded protein is CASSLELAGADTQYF.

This clonotype was recorded a few times. The chain uses TRBV14 and TRBJ2-3; 9 nucleotides align to TRBD2. The CDR3 length is 18 residues. The germline gives CDR1 SGHDN, CDR2 FVKESK. V shed 1 base, J shed 6 bases, and the junction held 14 bases outside the gene matches. This CDR3 reads CASSQAWLAGQHGDTQYF. The CDR3 DNA follows: TGTGCCAGCAGCCAAGCGTGGCTAGCGGGGCAACATGGGGATACGCAGTATTTT.